A selection of T cell receptor beta chains follows, all from one sample in a study of Tregs in tolerant kidney transplant recipients. Method: immunoSEQ multiplex PCR; TCRdb's copy keeps in-frame clones and lacks some. The table includes some 20,000 clones, about two thirds detected once. No antigen has been identified for these receptors. Sequencing was performed on Tregs from blood cultured with allogeneic cells. These receptors were obtained from a human donor in good health. Both conserved end residues are part of each CDR3. D genes are given only for firm matches. Not all rows give a size; the values are once, few, many and, for expanded clones, a class.

v_call	j_call	clone_size	d_call	cdr3_nt	cdr3_aa
TRBV6-5	TRBJ2-7	NA	TRBD1	TGTGCCAGCAGTTACCTAGGGGGCCCCCCTCCCTACGAGCAGTACTTC	CASSYLGGPPPYEQYF
TRBV7-6	TRBJ1-4	NA	NA	TGTGCCAGCAGCCGGGGGCCTGCAACTAATGAAAAACTGTTTTTT	CASSRGPATNEKLFF
TRBV28	TRBJ2-3	NA	TRBD2	TGTGCCAGCAGTTTACTAGCGGGAGGCCCTTTGGGCGGCACAGATACGCAGTATTTT	CASSLLAGGPLGGTDTQYF
TRBV6-1	TRBJ1-4	NA	NA	TGTGCCAGCAGTACCCAGGGGTCGACTAATGAAAAACTGTTTTTT	CASSTQGSTNEKLFF
TRBV28	TRBJ2-3	NA	NA	TGTGCCAGCAGTCAACTGACTAGTGGCACAGATACGCAGTATTTT	CASSQLTSGTDTQYF
TRBV5-1	TRBJ1-1	NA	TRBD1	TGCGCCAGCACCCCGGGACAGGGGACCGAAGCTTTCTTT	CASTPGQGTEAFF
TRBV5-1	TRBJ2-7	NA	TRBD2	TGCGCCAGCAGCCATAGCGGGAGAGCGGGGGAGCAGTACTTC	CASSHSGRAGEQYF
TRBV7-3	TRBJ2-7	few	TRBD2	TGTGCCAGCAGCTTTAGCGGGGGAGTGGGCGAGCAGTACTTC	CASSFSGGVGEQYF
TRBV6-6	TRBJ2-7	NA	TRBD2	TGTGCCAGCAGGGGACTAGCGGGCTACGAGCAGTACTTC	CASRGLAGYEQYF
TRBV28	TRBJ2-7	once	TRBD2	TGTGCCAGCATTGGCGGGAGTAAATACGAGCAGTACTTC	CASIGGSKYEQYF
TRBV6-6	TRBJ2-5	NA	NA	TGTGCCAGCAGAAGGGACGCCAGTAGGGAGACCCAGTACTTC	CASRRDASRETQYF
TRBV5-1	TRBJ2-7	NA	NA	TGCGCCAGCAGCACGATCTGGGGGAGTTCCCACGAGCAGTACTTC	CASSTIWGSSHEQYF
TRBV19	TRBJ2-4	NA	NA	TGTGCCAGTAGTAAGTTCTGGGGGCGAGGTGTCAAAAACATTCAGTACTTC	CASSKFWGRGVKNIQYF
TRBV25-1	TRBJ2-1	NA	TRBD1	TGTGCCAGCAGTGAAAGTAAACAGGGGTGGTCCTACAATGAGCAGTTCTTC	CASSESKQGWSYNEQFF
TRBV19	TRBJ1-2	once	NA	TGTGCCAGTAGTATGCGGGGCGGCACCTCCTTCTATGGCTACACCTTC	CASSMRGGTSFYGYTF
TRBV5-1	TRBJ1-2	few	TRBD1	TGCGCCAGCAGCTTGAATACTCCGGGACAGTCGGGTGGCTACACCTTC	CASSLNTPGQSGGYTF
TRBV19	TRBJ2-7	few	NA	TGTGCCAGTAGTGTTACGGTCCCCTCCTACGAGCAGTACTTC	CASSVTVPSYEQYF
TRBV2	TRBJ1-4	NA	TRBD1	TGTGCCAGCAGTGAACAGGGGGCGGGTGAAAAACTGTTTTTT	CASSEQGAGEKLFF
TRBV2	TRBJ2-5	once	NA	TGTGCCAGCGGCCCCCCTCGCAGAGACGGGGAGACCCAGTACTTC	CASGPPRRDGETQYF
TRBV14	TRBJ2-1	NA	NA	TGTGCCAGCAGCGAAAGATATGGGGCTAGCGGAAGGGGGAATGAGCAGTTCTTC	CASSERYGASGRGNEQFF
TRBV6-5	TRBJ1-1	NA	TRBD1	TGTGCCAGCAGACCCCGGACAGGACTGAACACTGAAGCTTTCTTT	CASRPRTGLNTEAFF
TRBV4-1	TRBJ2-7	NA	NA	TGCGCCAGCAGCTATCGACAGGATCTGCCGTACGAGCAGTACTTC	CASSYRQDLPYEQYF
TRBV7-3	TRBJ2-3	NA	NA	TGTGCCAGCAGCTCCCCGGGTAGCGAGGCAGATACGCAGTATTTT	CASSSPGSEADTQYF
TRBV5-5	TRBJ1-1	few	NA	TGTGCCAGCAGCTTGGTTTTGAACACTGAAGCTTTCTTT	CASSLVLNTEAFF
TRBV18	TRBJ2-2	NA	NA	TGTGCCAGCTCAAAGGCAGGCACCGGGGAGCTGTTTTTT	CASSKAGTGELFF
TRBV5-1	TRBJ1-1	NA	NA	TGCGCCAGCAGCCCCGGACCAGGCGTAACTGAAGCTTTCTTT	CASSPGPGVTEAFF
TRBV7-2	TRBJ1-2	NA	TRBD1	TGTGCCAGCAGCTTAGGACAGGGCTTCTATGGCTACACCTTC	CASSLGQGFYGYTF
TRBV6-5	TRBJ1-2	NA	TRBD1	TGTGCCAGCAGTTCCAGGCACAGGGGTAATGGCTACACCTTC	CASSSRHRGNGYTF
TRBV5-1	TRBJ1-5	once	NA	TGCGCCAGCAGCTTATTCGGTCAGCCCCAGCATTTT	CASSLFGQPQHF
TRBV27	TRBJ1-2	NA	TRBD1	TGTGCCAGCAGACCCGCAGGGGGCAACTATGGCTACACCTTC	CASRPAGGNYGYTF
TRBV10-3	TRBJ2-1	NA	TRBD2	TGTGCCATCAGTGGAACTCTAGCGGGAGGGTCCTACAATGAGCAGTTCTTC	CAISGTLAGGSYNEQFF
TRBV11-2	TRBJ2-1	few	TRBD2	TGTGCCAGCAGCTTAGCGGGGGGCTCCTACAATGAGCAGTTCTTC	CASSLAGGSYNEQFF
TRBV5-1	TRBJ2-5	few	NA	TGCGCCAGCAGCTTACTAAACCAAGAGACCCAGTACTTC	CASSLLNQETQYF
TRBV7-8	TRBJ2-7	NA	TRBD1	TGTGCCAGCAGCCTGGGACAGGCCTTCTACGAGCAGTACTTC	CASSLGQAFYEQYF
TRBV4-1	TRBJ2-5	NA	TRBD1	TGCGCCAGCAGCCCCTCCCCGGACAGGGGAAAAGAGACCCAGTACTTC	CASSPSPDRGKETQYF
TRBV10-1	TRBJ2-7	NA	NA	TGCGCCAGCAGTGATTCAACCCTTTTCGGTTACGAGCAGTACTTC	CASSDSTLFGYEQYF
TRBV6-6	TRBJ1-6	NA	TRBD1	TGTGCCAGCAGAATAACAGGGGGCATTTCACCCCTCCACTTT	CASRITGGISPLHF
TRBV6-9	TRBJ2-5	NA	NA	TGTGCCAGCAGTTACAGCTACCGTCAAGAGACCCAGTACTTC	CASSYSYRQETQYF
TRBV5-4	TRBJ2-1	NA	NA	TGTGCCAGCAGCTTTCCCGGACTGATTAGTCACAATGAGCAGTTCTTC	CASSFPGLISHNEQFF
TRBV19	TRBJ2-3	NA	NA	TGTGCCAGTAGTCTCCTCAGGCAGGCGCCTGAAGATACGCAGTATTTT	CASSLLRQAPEDTQYF
TRBV7-8	TRBJ2-7	NA	TRBD2	TGTGCCAGCAGCTTTAGCGGGGGAGTGGGCGAGCAGTACTTC	CASSFSGGVGEQYF
TRBV6-5	TRBJ1-2	NA	NA	TGTGCCAGCTCTATCGGGGGGCCAGGTGGCTACACCTTC	CASSIGGPGGYTF
TRBV5-5	TRBJ1-5	NA	NA	TGTGCCAGCAGCATAGGGGATCAGCCCCAGCATTTT	CASSIGDQPQHF
TRBV10-3	TRBJ2-1	NA	NA	TGTGCCATCTCATCAGGAGGGCATACCTCCTACAATGAGCAGTTCTTC	CAISSGGHTSYNEQFF
TRBV6-5	TRBJ2-7	NA	NA	TGTGCCAGCAGCCGCTGGGGGGACGGGGTAAGGGAGCAGTACTTC	CASSRWGDGVREQYF
TRBV7-3	TRBJ1-3	NA	NA	TGTGCCAGCAGCCCGAGCGTATGTCGTCAGGGTACAGGCCGATCCTCTGGAAACACCATATATTTT	CASSPSVCRQGTGRSSGNTIYF
TRBV29-1	TRBJ1-4	NA	NA	TGCAGCGTTCGGACAGAACGTAATGAAAAACTGTTTTTT	CSVRTERNEKLFF
TRBV6-1	TRBJ1-5	NA	NA	TGTGCCAGCAGTGAACCCACGAGGGGATACCAGCCCCAGCATTTT	CASSEPTRGYQPQHF
TRBV21-1	TRBJ2-7	NA	NA	TGTGCCAGCAGTGGTTGTGGCTCCTCCTACGAGCAGTACTTC	CASSGCGSSYEQYF
TRBV6-5	TRBJ2-7	NA	TRBD2	TGTGCCATCGCTCCCAGCGGGAGGGGGTACGAGCAGTACTTC	CAIAPSGRGYEQYF
TRBV18	TRBJ1-1	NA	NA	TGTGCCAGCTCACCTGGCGGTAAGGCGGAGGAAGCTTTCTTT	CASSPGGKAEEAFF
TRBV12-5	TRBJ2-1	NA	TRBD2	TGTGCTAGTGGTCACATGACTAGCGGGAGGTCTAATGAGCAGTTCTTC	CASGHMTSGRSNEQFF
TRBV18	TRBJ1-2	NA	NA	TGTGCCAGCTCACCCCGACATGGTACTAACTATGGCTACACCTTC	CASSPRHGTNYGYTF
TRBV6-5	TRBJ1-6	NA	TRBD1	TGTGCCAGCAGTTACGGACAGGGGGCTGGTTCACCCCTCCACTTT	CASSYGQGAGSPLHF
TRBV6-5	TRBJ1-2	NA	NA	TGTGCCAGCAGTTACTCGAGACGGGGGAACTATGGCTACACCTTC	CASSYSRRGNYGYTF
TRBV18	TRBJ1-1	NA	NA	TGTGCCAGCTCACCACCGGGCAGGGGTGAAGCTTTCTTT	CASSPPGRGEAFF
TRBV18	TRBJ2-2	NA	TRBD1	TGTGCCAGCTCACACGACAGGGGGCGCACCGGGGAGCTGTTTTTT	CASSHDRGRTGELFF